Here is one TCR beta chain with its context. A much bigger clone sits one base away, suggesting this may be a read error. Likely a read error: the CDR3 ends without its conserved phenylalanine or tryptophan. The data were obtained in a study of kidney transplant recipient with SARS-CoV-2 infection. TCRdb processed the reads anew with MiXCR; each CDR3 protein has one entry. This sample has 200,000 to 250,000 distinct CDR3 sequences, with about 28% found just once. The source is a male patient in his thirties who had COVID-19 and was a kidney transplant recipient. Part of the T cell pool may stem from the graft donor. The source was a blood sample, collected at baseline and between days 110 and 120 from a kidney transplant recipient.

CDR3 nucleotides: TGTGCCAGCAGAGGGGGGAGCGGTGAGCAGTTCGTC. Translated: CASRGGSGEQFV. V gene TRBV27 combines with J gene TRBJ2-1; the D gene could be TRBD1 or TRBD2 (6 bases each). Germline V gene sequence: CDR1 MNHEY, CDR2 SMNVEV (reference sequence). This CDR3 is built from 12 residues. V was shortened by 6 bases and J by 9 bases, with 12 bases between the two germline ends.